This TCR beta chain was identified in a study of low-dose radiotherapy and immunotherapy resistance in tumors. Study-level information: Every two weeks, cyclophosphamide 200 mg/m2 was infused one day before radiation plus immunotherapy. Daily oral aspirin at 300 mg began on cycle 1 day 1 and lasted four cycles.

Time point in this sample: before trial treatment. Donors were given nivolumab, ipilimumab, aspirin, low-dose cyclophosphamide and low-dose radiotherapy. V lost 2 bases and J 3 bases, leaving 11 bases between the germline ends. Per germline, CDR1 SQVTM and CDR2 ANQGSEA. The CDR3 has 14 amino acids. This clonotype was recorded many times. Alpha- and beta-chain coverage of first-strand cDNA came from TRAV- and TRBV-specific primers. TCR amplification involved 15 to 20 PCR cycles with a constant-region primer and V-primer adapter. MiXCR, run by TCRdb on the reads, gives a single entry per CDR3 protein. The sample shows nearly 95,000 distinct CDR3 sequences, roughly 9% of them seen only once.

The receptor's source is a male donor with prostate cancer. Source: PBMCs, taken before treatment. This sequence joins TRBV29-1 and TRBJ2-1; D call uncertain. Written as DNA, the CDR3 is TGCAGCGTTGAACTGGCGGCGATCTACAATGAGCAGTTCTTC. The encoded protein is CSVELAAIYNEQFF.